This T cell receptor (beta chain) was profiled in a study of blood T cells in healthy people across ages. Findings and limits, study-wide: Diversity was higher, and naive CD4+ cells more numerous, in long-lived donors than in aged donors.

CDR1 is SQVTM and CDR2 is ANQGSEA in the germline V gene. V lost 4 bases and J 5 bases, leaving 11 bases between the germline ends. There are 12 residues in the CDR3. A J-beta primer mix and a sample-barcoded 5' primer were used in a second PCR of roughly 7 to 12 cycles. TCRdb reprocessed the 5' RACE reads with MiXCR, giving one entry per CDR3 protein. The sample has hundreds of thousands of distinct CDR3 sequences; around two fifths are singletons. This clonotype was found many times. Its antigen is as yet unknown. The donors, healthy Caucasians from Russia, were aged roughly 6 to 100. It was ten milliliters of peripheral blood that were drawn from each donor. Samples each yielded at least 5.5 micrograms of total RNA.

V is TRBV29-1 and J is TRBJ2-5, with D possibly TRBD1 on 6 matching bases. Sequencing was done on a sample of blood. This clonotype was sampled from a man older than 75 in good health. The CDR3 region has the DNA TGCAGCGTTGGAGGGGGTCGGGAGACCCAGTACTTC. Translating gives CSVGGGRETQYF.